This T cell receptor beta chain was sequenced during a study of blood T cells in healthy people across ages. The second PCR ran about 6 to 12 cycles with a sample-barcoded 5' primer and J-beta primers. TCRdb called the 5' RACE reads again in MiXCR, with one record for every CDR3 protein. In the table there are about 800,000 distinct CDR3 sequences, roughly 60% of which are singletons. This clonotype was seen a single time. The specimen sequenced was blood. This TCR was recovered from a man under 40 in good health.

The chain's CDR3 is CASSFDWGTEAFF. As DNA, the CDR3 is TGCGCCAGCAGCTTTGACTGGGGGACTGAAGCTTTCTTT. The J gene is TRBJ1-1, the V gene TRBV5-1; D perhaps matches TRBD1 (5 bases). The CDR3 is made up of 13 amino acids. Trimming removed 2 bases from V and 5 bases from J, with 10 bases in between. Germline-derived CDR1 and CDR2 are SGHRS and YFSETQ.